A single T cell receptor beta chain is shown here with its context. Its antigen is not yet known. No base quality information exists; no much larger clone differs at one position. The protocol used for the library was the immunoSEQ multiplex PCR assay. A mixture of 60 forward primers for TCR Vbeta segments and 13 reverse primers for TCR Jbeta segments was used in the multiplex PCR. A multiplex PCR assay on genomic DNA amplified the CDR3 region of rearranged TCR beta genes. The Illumina HiSeq System was used to sequence the amplified TCR beta libraries as 87-base-pair reads. The published analysis was carried out like this. A later analysis counted some 74 million unique TCR beta chains across the 500 to 850 repertoires, and some 11 million of these chains were shared by at least two donors. To remove PCR and sequencing errors, raw reads were error-corrected and collapsed into unique sequences using a nearest-neighbor algorithm that merged closely related sequences. CDR3 sequences were aligned to IMGT reference sequences to assign V, D and J gene segments. For a sequence to be retained, at least a six-nucleotide match to both a V gene segment and a J gene segment was required. Rearrangements were called productive when the CDR3 lacked stop codons and stayed in frame with V and J; all others were non-productive. CDR3 was defined according to IMGT convention as the region running from the second conserved V-encoded cysteine to the conserved J-encoded phenylalanine. The earlier analysis of more than 450 of the donors excluded sequences that lacked an unambiguous match to a single V gene segment. In an earlier analysis of 587 of the donors, V segments were called functional above 56.7% productive rearrangements and were called segregating when the between-donor standard deviation exceeded 5%. To diagnose cytomegalovirus status from the catalog of TCR beta chain sequences, a statistical classification framework was built. V and J gene assignment, in a later analysis, came from comparing TCR nucleotide sequences with IMGT/GENE-DB human TR gene sequences. The TCRdist pipeline was used in a later analysis to assign CDR3 sequences and most-parsimonious VDJ recombination scenarios. In a later analysis, every TCR beta chain was defined by the combination of its CDR3 amino acid sequence and its V-gene family, and reads without a unique V-gene family were dropped. As a way to deal with suspected cross-contamination and a sequencing artifact, a later analysis dropped under 600 nucleotide sequences that were highly shared and had low generation probability. In a later analysis, a clonal expansion index for each public chain was calculated from normalized within-repertoire ranks of inferred template counts. Generation probabilities in a later analysis came from a VDJ recombination model fitted to out-of-frame rearrangements, and those results were checked against IGoR. In a later analysis, TCR-TCR, TCR-HLA and TCR-CMV co-occurrence was scored with hypergeometric tests, and a repertoire-size bias correction was applied to TCR pairs. A later analysis estimated false discovery rates by permuting HLA or CMV assignments 20 times. In a later analysis, co-occurring TCRs were grouped using DBSCAN, with TCRdist sequence similarity added in when clustering inside HLA-allele-positive subsets. Repertoires with fewer than 30,000 or more than 120,000 public chains, plus five repertoires with anomalous nucleotide sharing, were excluded from co-occurrence clustering. In its TCRdb copy, this immuneACCESS table keeps in-frame sequences only and misses some clones. Where compared with another copy, unresolved V genes explain less than half of these, and the others have no known cause. The V and J calls and clone size come from that table; D and trimming were worked out from the DNA. In all, the sample holds 190,000 or so clones, and roughly four fifths of those were seen once. The ten largest clones capture 6% to 8% of the sample.

The cohort comprised around 700 healthy bone marrow donors. Cohort members were all nominally healthy when sampled, although unrecorded immune exposures were likely present. The donor was CMV seropositive and was included in the group of approximately 310 seropositive cohort members. Each donor provided a peripheral blood sample, and peripheral blood mononuclear cells were used for TCR beta sequencing. Genomic DNA was extracted from the blood cell samples with the Qiagen DNeasy Blood Extraction Kit. These data originate in a study of cytomegalovirus exposure and HLA in healthy donors (dated by TCRdb to about 2017). Broadly, across the study: In an earlier analysis of some 550 of the donors, about 270 Gb of sequence data and 100 million or so unique TCR beta sequences from roughly 190 million T cells were reported. An early release covering about 600 HLA-typed donors comprised around 300 gigabases of sequencing data and approximately 85 million unique TCR sequences. The genetic ancestry cluster associated with self-reported Caucasian donors included over 65% of the roughly 400 genotyped donors. The study aimed to test whether cataloging public T cell receptors could reveal signatures of past pathogen exposure. The T cell repertoires of some 700 subjects were profiled by immunosequencing and related to cytomegalovirus serostatus. Besides the first cohort of 500 to 700 subjects, a separate validation cohort made up of over 100 different subjects was used. To predict cytomegalovirus infection status, the study combined high-throughput TCR immunosequencing, statistical association of individual TCRs with disease status, and machine learning. A later analysis re-examined previously published TCR beta repertoires from roughly 720 donors and added high-resolution HLA genotyping to investigate patterns of TCR occurrence. In the later analysis, no new phenotypic data were used to find candidate immune exposures; instead, reliance was placed on TCR beta sequences and their occurrence across donors. To decide whether each TCR beta V gene segment behaved as functional or pseudogenic, an earlier analysis of nearly 600 of the donors relied on high-throughput TCR beta sequencing. Donor age, sex, ethnicity and CMV serostatus were collected together with the repertoire data. In a later genetic analysis, genome-wide SNP genotypes for about 65% of the roughly 700 donors were used, and that subset was treated as a discovery cohort. All discovery cohort repertoires had been generated using a single sequencing platform. HLA typing included class I and class II loci at four-digit resolution. The number of typed donors differed by locus: 629-630 for A, B, C, DRB1 and DQB1; 500 to 550 for DQA1; 606 for DPA1; and some 470 for DPB1. Roughly 5 DR-DQ haplotypes were treated as single units for association and clustering because of strong linkage in the cohort. Among around 400 genotyped donors of the cohort, an average of approximately 240,000 unique TCR beta nucleotide sequences was sequenced per donor, of which about 18% were non-productive. Paper-wide results and their limitations: In a later analysis, HLA-associated TCR beta chains were found to be more clonally expanded and to have lower generation probabilities than equally common non-associated chains. Because the 87-base-pair reads could not distinguish some IMGT-functional V segments, including TRBV6-2 and TRBV6-3, those segments were excluded. In an earlier analysis of around 600 of the donors, most TCR beta V segments appeared in productive rearrangements about 87% or about 30% of the time, broadly matching IMGT annotations. Correlated functional status among segregating V segments might reflect linkage disequilibrium, but an unknown experimental factor could not be ruled out. A cluster of highly shared sequence variants was judged likely to be a technical artifact of the sequencing pipeline. Because some donors lacked HLA typing at each locus, the association tests relied only on the typed subset. Several of the top co-occurrence clusters appeared to be linked to parvovirus B19, influenza, CMV and Epstein-Barr virus, according to a later analysis. The study gave a list of some 150 TCR beta chains associated with cytomegalovirus. In a later genetic analysis, fewer N-insertions in productive TCRs were reported among donors in an Asian-associated ancestry cluster than the 666-donor mean. A later analysis found that TCR association rates varied across HLA loci, with DRB1 alleles showing the most associated TCRs and HLA-C alleles the fewest. Roughly uniform sequencing depth across donors was assumed in presence/absence analyses, although this assumption may not hold. A further reported finding was that TCR beta sequences accurately predicted the HLA-A and HLA-B alleles for most subjects in the first cohort. Only TCR beta chains were sequenced in this cohort, and the absence of alpha or paired-chain data limited detectable features. Because counts were too low, around 17 rarely observed V segments, including chromosome 9 orphons, were left out of the earlier analysis of about 500 of the donors. The classifier was reported to diagnose cytomegalovirus status with high specificity and sensitivity in both the original cohort and the validation cohort. The authors suggested that the approach could potentially be extended to other disease states and immunological phenotypes. Most TCR sequences were observed very rarely across donors, whereas some public TCRs were present in many individuals. Most CMV-associated TCR beta chains appeared to be HLA-restricted in a later analysis, and the HLA associations seemed to be driven largely by CMV exposure. A later analysis associated approximately 17,000 TCR beta sequences with specific HLA alleles at a false discovery rate of 0.05. In vitro tests confirmed that a few of the cytomegalovirus-associated TCR beta chains recognize cytomegalovirus antigens. CMV serostatus was the only immune exposure information available for the cohort. Assigning TCR associations to individual alleles was difficult when HLA alleles, especially DR and DQ, strongly co-occurred. V-gene and J-gene trimming of TCR beta chains was associated with a missense DCLRE1C variant in a later genetic analysis, and the association was replicated in an independent cohort.

V is shortened by 4 bases, J by 3 bases, and the region joining them spans 23 bases. The CDR3 covers 19 residues, taking in both the cysteine and the phenylalanine. Of all the DNA, just the CDR3 is kept, 57 bases in frame from base 1. Looking up the germline V gene yields CDR1 SGDLS and CDR2 YYNGEE. The V gene is TRBV9 and the J gene is TRBJ1-6, and TRBD1 may be the D gene, going by 5 matching bases. Sequencing was carried out using PBMCs. The source of this sequence is a woman between 50 and 59 years old in good health and CMV-seropositive. This receptor carries the CDR3 CASSRPREPRTGYNSPLHF. In nucleotide form, the sequence is TGTGCCAGCAGCCGACCCAGGGAACCCCGGACGGGCTATAATTCACCCCTCCACTTT.